These 19 T cell receptor beta chains were sequenced from one sample in a study of early T cells in non-severe SARS-CoV-2 infection listed by TCRdb under 2021. The library was produced with 5' RACE. This sample was sequenced with a NextSeq 500. TCRdb reworked the public reads: Q25 trimming with fastp, MiXCR clone assembly, productive beta chains retained. CDR3 protein duplicates are merged, each entry listing the most common genes and DNA. This sample lists fewer than 100,000 distinct CDR3 sequences; around 17% were detected once. The biggest ten clones account for about 2.6% of the sample. Sequenced input: whole blood. The receptors here all came from an adult who was a healthcare worker with PCR-confirmed SARS-CoV-2 infection or an uninfected control (not recorded which).

This clonotype was found a few times. The chain joins TRBV6-5 to TRBJ2-7, with D tentatively TRBD1 (6 bases). The V gene's germline CDR1 is MNHEY and CDR2 SVGAGI. Trimming left V 6 bases short and J 0 bases short, with 12 bases between. This CDR3 is built from 14 residues. As DNA, the CDR3 is TGTGCCAGCAGAGAGACAGGAAGCTCCTACGAGCAGTACTTC. It is translated as CASRETGSSYEQYF.

The sample holds a few counts of this clonotype. The V gene is TRBV20-1, the J gene TRBJ2-3; no clear D gene. CDR3 length: 15 amino acids. V lost 6 bases, J lost 0 bases, and 16 bases lay in between. Germline CDR1 DFQATT, CDR2 SNEGSKA (reference sequence). This chain's CDR3 is CSAQPPRSSTDTQYF. The CDR3 nucleotides read TGCAGTGCCCAACCCCCCCGGAGCAGCACAGATACGCAGTATTTT.

The V call is TRBV3-1, the J call TRBJ1-5; the match to TRBD1 covers 9 bases. Trimming took 3 bases from V and 6 from J; bases not matched to a gene: 3. Germline lookup yields CDR1 LGHDT and CDR2 YNNKEL (reference sequence). CDR3 size: 14 residues. CDR3 protein: CASSHGTGLQPQHF. The CDR3 DNA sequence: TGTGCCAGCAGCCACGGGACAGGGCTTCAGCCCCAGCATTTT. The full variable domain, with the rest looked up from reference TRBV3-1 and TRBJ1-5, is DTAVSQTPKYLVTQMGNDKSIKCEQNLGHDTMYWYKQDSKKFLKIMFSYNNKELIINETVPNRFSPKSPDKAHLNLHINSLELGDSAVYFCASSHGTGLQPQHFGDGTRLSIL.

This clonotype was picked up a small number of times. CDR3 sequence (DNA): TGTGCCTGGAGTGTCTTGGTGGGTTGGGGCCAAGAGACCCAGTACTTC. As protein: CAWSVLVGWGQETQYF. The V gene is TRBV30, the J gene TRBJ2-5; D is ambiguous. V lost 0 bases to trimming and J lost 1 base, with 15 bases between them. Germline V gene data show CDR1 as GTSNPN and CDR2 as SVGIG (reference sequence). The CDR3 covers 16 residues.

This clonotype has more than one count but fewer than ten. The rearrangement links TRBV6-5 to TRBJ2-5; D gene uncertain. The V gene lost 6 bases and the J gene lost 3 bases, with 2 bases spanning the gap. This CDR3 comprises 10 residues. Germline values: CDR1 MNHEY, CDR2 SVGAGI. The CDR3 loop is CASRKETQYF. The CDR3 bases are TGTGCCAGCAGGAAAGAGACCCAGTACTTC.

This clonotype was seen only a few times. The chain is built from TRBV3-1 and TRBJ1-4; 9 bases fit TRBD1. Germline assignment: CDR1 LGHDT and CDR2 YNNKEL (reference sequence). The CDR3 runs to 18 residues. J gave up 4 bases and V 4 bases, and 13 bases lay outside the gene matches. The CDR3 DNA sequence: TGTGCCAGCAGCCGATCGCGGACAGGGGCGATCCTTAATGAAAAACTGTTTTTT. It codes for CASSRSRTGAILNEKLFF.

The chain carries TRBV11-3 and TRBJ1-2, with D tentatively TRBD1 (5 bases). V was clipped by 3 bases and J by 3 bases, with 14 bases between them. The CDR3 covers 15 residues. Germline loops: CDR1 SGHNT, CDR2 YENEEA. Written as DNA, the CDR3 is TGTGCCAGCAGCTTTCGGGACCCCCGGGACTATGGCTACACCTTC. It is translated as CASSFRDPRDYGYTF.

The chain couples TRBV7-9 to TRBJ1-1; TRBD1 is a possible D gene (5 bases). V was clipped by 4 bases and J by 3 bases, with 27 bases between them. This CDR3 has 19 residues. Germline V gene data show CDR1 as SEHNR and CDR2 as FQNEAQ (reference sequence). The CDR3 spells CASSSSRGVWGSHYTEAFF. In DNA form, the CDR3 reads TGTGCCAGCAGCTCCTCGCGGGGGGTGTGGGGCAGCCACTACACTGAAGCTTTCTTT.

This clonotype has a handful of counts. The V call is TRBV6-2 or TRBV6-3, the J call TRBJ1-6, with a possible D match to TRBD1 (6 bases). The CDR3 length is 14 residues. CDR1 and CDR2 from the germline V gene are MNHEY and SVGEGT. Between the trimmed V and J ends, which lost 6 bases and 6 bases, there was a span of 12 bases. Here the CDR3 reads CASRKVDSNSPLHF. The DNA for the CDR3 is TGTGCCAGCAGAAAGGTGGACAGTAATTCACCCCTCCACTTT.

The rearrangement joins TRBV28 to TRBJ1-1; D is unresolved. The V gene's germline CDR1 is MDHEN and CDR2 SYDVKM. Trimming removed 8 bases at V and 2 bases at J, with 9 bases between. This CDR3 region has 12 residues. The CDR3 region is CASERVNTEAFF. The CDR3 bases are TGTGCCAGCGAGAGGGTTAACACTGAAGCTTTCTTT.

This clonotype has a count of ten or more. The chain has TRBV27 and TRBJ2-5; 7 bases match TRBD2. Germline V CDR1 and CDR2: MNHEY, SMNVEV (reference sequence). The V and J ends lost 4 bases and 2 bases, in that order; junction bases with no gene match: 7. CDR3 size: 15 residues. The CDR3 region is CASSSPAGAQETQYF. CDR3 in DNA: TGTGCCAGCAGTTCCCCGGCGGGAGCGCAAGAGACCCAGTACTTC.

This clonotype was seen a few times. This chain connects TRBV14 to TRBJ2-3; D remains ambiguous. This CDR3 contains 14 residues. Trimming stripped 4 bases from V and 1 base from J, with 9 bases between. Looked up from germline, CDR1 is SGHDN and CDR2 is FVKESK. The CDR3 sequence: CASSRDLGTDTQYF. The DNA of the CDR3 is TGTGCCAGCAGCCGGGATCTTGGCACAGATACGCAGTATTTT.

This clonotype was seen only a few times. The V and J genes are TRBV11-1 and TRBJ2-7; D remains unclear. The germline gives CDR1 SGHAT, CDR2 FQDESV (reference sequence). Trimming removed 2 bases at V and 2 bases at J, with 10 bases between. This CDR3 has 14 amino acids. This chain's CDR3 is CASSLNDGTYEQYF. CDR3 nucleotide sequence: TGTGCCAGCAGCTTAAACGACGGAACCTACGAGCAGTACTTC.

This clonotype was seen only a few times. The chain has TRBV20-1 and TRBJ1-1; D is possibly TRBD1 (5 bases). Germline lookup yields CDR1 DFQATT and CDR2 SNEGSKA (reference sequence). This CDR3 has 15 amino acids. V was cut by 4 bases and J by 5 bases, with 20 bases left in between. The DNA of the CDR3 is TGCAGTGCTACCCCCGGGGCGGGGGTCAATACTGAAGCTTTCTTT. It yields the protein CSATPGAGVNTEAFF.

This clonotype was seen more than once but under ten times. This chain uses TRBV11-2 with TRBJ2-5, with a weak D call TRBD2 (5 bases). CDR3 length: 16 amino acids. CDR1 and CDR2 from the germline V gene are SGHAT and FQNNGV. The V end was cut by 2 bases, the J end by 0 bases, with 13 bases between. The CDR3 reads CASSLIPGTYQETQYF. The CDR3 DNA follows: TGTGCCAGCAGCTTAATCCCGGGAACGTACCAAGAGACCCAGTACTTC. The entire variable domain, with the rest obtained from reference TRBV11-2 and TRBJ2-5, is as follows: EAGVAQSPRYKIIEKRQSVAFWCNPISGHATLYWYQQILGQGPKLLIQFQNNGVVDDSQLPKDRFSAERLKGVDSTLKIQPAKLEDSAVYLCASSLIPGTYQETQYFGPGTRLLVL.

This chain joins TRBV21-1 and TRBJ1-4; the table gives TRBD1 as D, unverified against the DNA. TRBV21-1 is deemed a pseudogene. CDR3 length: 13 residues. Here the CDR3 reads CASTQGGNEKLFF. The CDR3, as DNA: TGTGCCAGCACCCAGGGGGGGAATGAAAAACTGTTTTTT.

V gene TRBV9 combines with J gene TRBJ2-1; D not resolved. The CDR3 is 14 residues long. The germline V and J ends were trimmed by 1 base and 4 bases, with 9 bases remaining between them. CDR1 SGDLS and CDR2 YYNGEE come from the germline V gene. The CDR3 DNA sequence: TGTGCCAGCAGCGTATCTGGGGTTTACAATGAGCAGTTCTTC. Translated: CASSVSGVYNEQFF.

This sequence joins TRBV29-1 and TRBJ2-7; 7 bases fit TRBD2. V shed 4 bases, J shed 0 bases, and the junction held 9 bases outside the gene matches. This CDR3 is built from 15 residues. Germline V lookup: CDR1 SQVTM, CDR2 ANQGSEA. The CDR3 is CSVVTARTSSYEQYF. The CDR3 DNA is TGCAGCGTTGTAACGGCGAGGACTAGCTCCTACGAGCAGTACTTC.

The chain combines TRBV11-2 with TRBJ2-7, with D unresolved. Germline V gene data show CDR1 as SGHAT and CDR2 as FQNNGV. The CDR3 is 11 amino acids. Trimming took off 3 bases at V and 5 bases at J, with 5 bases between the two ends. The CDR3 DNA follows: TGTGCCAGCAGCTTTAGGAACGAGCAGTACTTC. This codes for CASSFRNEQYF.